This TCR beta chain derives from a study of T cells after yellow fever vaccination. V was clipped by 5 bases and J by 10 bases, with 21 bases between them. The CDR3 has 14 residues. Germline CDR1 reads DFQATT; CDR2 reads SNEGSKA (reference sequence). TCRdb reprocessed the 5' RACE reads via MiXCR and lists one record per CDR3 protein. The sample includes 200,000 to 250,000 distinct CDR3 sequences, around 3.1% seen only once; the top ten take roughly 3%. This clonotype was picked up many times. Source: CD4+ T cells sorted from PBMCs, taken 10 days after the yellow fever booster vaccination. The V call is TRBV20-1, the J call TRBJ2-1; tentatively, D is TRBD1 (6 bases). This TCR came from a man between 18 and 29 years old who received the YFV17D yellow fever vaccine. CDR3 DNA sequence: TGCAGTGCTCGTTACCCAGTGAGAGACAGGGAGCAGTTCTTC. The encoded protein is CSARYPVRDREQFF.